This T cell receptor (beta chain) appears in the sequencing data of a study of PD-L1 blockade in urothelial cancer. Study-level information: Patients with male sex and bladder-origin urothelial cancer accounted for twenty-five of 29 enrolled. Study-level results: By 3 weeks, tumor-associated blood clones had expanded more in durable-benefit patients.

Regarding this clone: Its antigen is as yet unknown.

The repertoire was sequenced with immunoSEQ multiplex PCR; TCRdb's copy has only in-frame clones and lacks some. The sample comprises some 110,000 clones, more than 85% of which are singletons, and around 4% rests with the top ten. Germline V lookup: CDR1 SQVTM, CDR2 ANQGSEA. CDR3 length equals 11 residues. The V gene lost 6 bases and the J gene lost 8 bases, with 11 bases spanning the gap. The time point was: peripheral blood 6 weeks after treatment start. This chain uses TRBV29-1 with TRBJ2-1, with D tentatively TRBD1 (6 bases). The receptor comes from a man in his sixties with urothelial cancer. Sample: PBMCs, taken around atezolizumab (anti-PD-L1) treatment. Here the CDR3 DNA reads TGCAGCGTGACCGACAGGTATGAGCAGTTCTTC. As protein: CSVTDRYEQFF.